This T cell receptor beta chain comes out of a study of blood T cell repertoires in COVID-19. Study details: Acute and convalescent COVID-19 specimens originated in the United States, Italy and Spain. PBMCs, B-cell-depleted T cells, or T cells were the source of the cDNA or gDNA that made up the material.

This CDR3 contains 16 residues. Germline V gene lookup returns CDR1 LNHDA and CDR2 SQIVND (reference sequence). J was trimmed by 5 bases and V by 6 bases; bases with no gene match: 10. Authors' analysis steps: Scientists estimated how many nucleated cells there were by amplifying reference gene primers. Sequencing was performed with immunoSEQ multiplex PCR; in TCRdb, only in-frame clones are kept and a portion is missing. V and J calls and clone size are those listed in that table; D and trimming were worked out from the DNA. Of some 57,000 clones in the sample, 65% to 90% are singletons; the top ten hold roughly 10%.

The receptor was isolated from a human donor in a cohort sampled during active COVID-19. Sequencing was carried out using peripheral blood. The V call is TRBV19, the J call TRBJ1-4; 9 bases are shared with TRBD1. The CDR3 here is CASSKNTGGRNEKLFF. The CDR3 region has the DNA TGTGCCAGTAGCAAGAACACAGGGGGCCGGAATGAAAAACTGTTTTTT.